This T cell receptor beta chain appears in the sequencing data of a study of cytomegalovirus exposure and HLA in healthy donors. The PCR contained 60 Vbeta and 13 Jbeta primers. TCRdb's table, derived via immunoSEQ multiplex PCR, lists solely in-frame clones and lacks some. This table holds fewer than 95,000 clones. The sequenced material came from PBMCs. The TCR originated in a woman in her thirties or forties in good health and CMV-seropositive.

The CDR3 spells CSVGKGDGTRGYTF. CDR3 DNA: TGCAGCGTTGGTAAGGGGGATGGGACGCGAGGCTACACCTTC. V and J are TRBV29-1 and TRBJ1-2, with D perhaps TRBD1 (6 bases). This CDR3 is 14 amino acids long. V lost 4 bases and J lost 8, with 20 bases in between. Germline CDR1 SQVTM, CDR2 ANQGSEA.